This note documents a single TCR beta chain sequence. Its specificity is not known. The entry originates in a study of shared clonotypes between healthy human individuals. Study-level information: The donor pool was made up of two women and a few men aged 18 to 49. Study findings and constraints: Blood was the sole source, and tissue repertoires probably differ.

Per the original methods: Because ImmunoSEQ provided only junction sequences with no quality scores, the filtering differed. Clones were read by immunoSEQ multiplex PCR, and TCRdb kept only the in-frame ones, dropping some. V, J and clone size were drawn from that table, and D and trimming were deduced from the DNA. The sample lists about 590,000 clones; around 95% were seen once. Naive CD8 cells comprised CD45RO-negative, CCR7-positively selected cells, excluding terminally differentiated effector memory CD45RA+ cells. Per germline, CDR1 MNHEY and CDR2 SMNVEV (reference sequence). Between the trimmed V and J ends, which lost 6 bases and 1 base, there was a span of 15 bases. The CDR3 is made up of 15 amino acids.

The sequencing sample was made of naive CD8+ T cells sorted from blood. The TCR originated in a woman aged 25 to 39 in good health. V is TRBV27 and J is TRBJ2-5; tentative D call: TRBD1 (6 bases). DNA for the CDR3: TGTGCCAGCAGGGGGTTGGGGGCCACCCAAGAGACCCAGTACTTC. It yields the protein CASRGLGATQETQYF.